This T cell receptor beta chain was obtained from a study of blood T cell repertoires in COVID-19. This clone was detected only once. This CDR3 spans 15 amino acids. The V gene's germline CDR1 is MGHRA and CDR2 YSYEKL. The ends were cut back, 0 bases at V and 4 bases at J, with 11 bases in the middle. Here immunoSEQ multiplex PCR was the method, and the copy in TCRdb shows in-frame clones only, minus some. The sample carries 150,000 to 200,000 clones, roughly 88% recorded once. Source material: PBMCs or T cells enriched from blood (not recorded which). The receptor was derived from a man over 45 who had recovered from COVID-19. The chain carries TRBV4-1 and TRBJ2-3; possible D gene TRBD1, 5 bases. CDR3 sequence reads: CASSQDFQGADTQYF. The CDR3 coding sequence is TGCGCCAGCAGCCAAGACTTTCAGGGCGCAGATACGCAGTATTTT.